These 25 T cell receptor beta chains share one sample of origin, sequenced in a study of cytomegalovirus exposure and HLA in healthy donors (dated by TCRdb to about 2017). The library relied on the immunoSEQ multiplex PCR assay. For the multiplex PCR, a mixture combining 60 forward primers for TCR Vbeta segments and 13 reverse primers for TCR Jbeta segments was used. As stored in TCRdb, this immuneACCESS dataset retains in-frame rearrangements with V and J assigned. A fraction of the clones does not appear; measured against another copy, unresolved V genes explain less than half of the discrepancy, and the remainder lacks a known reason. Counted in this sample were 150,000 to 200,000 clones; about three quarters of them appeared once. Jointly, the top ten make up about 2.1% of the sample. The specimen was PBMCs. These receptor sequences come from a female donor in good health and CMV-seronegative.

This clone turned up a few times. The chain combines TRBV19 with TRBJ1-1; a weak D match, TRBD1 (5 bases). The CDR3 consists of 12 residues. The germline CDR1 and CDR2 sequences are LNHDA and SQIVND (reference sequence). V lost 7 bases and J lost 4, with 10 bases in between. In nucleotides, the CDR3 is TGTGCCAGTAAGTGGGGGGGCACTGAAGCTTTCTTT. Amino acid sequence: CASKWGGTEAFF.

The J gene is TRBJ2-1, the V gene TRBV6-6; weak D call: TRBD2 (6 bases). CDR1 is MNHNY and CDR2 is SVGAGI in the germline V gene (reference sequence). This CDR3 is 15 amino acids long. V was cut by 5 bases and J by 2 bases, with 13 bases left in between. The CDR3 protein is CASSRGTSAYNEQFF. CDR3 nucleotide sequence: TGTGCCAGCAGTCGCGGGACTTCCGCCTACAATGAGCAGTTCTTC.

A remark on this clone: Germline is not matched at one junction end, which may reflect a read error. J is TRBJ2-1 and V is TRBV7-9, with TRBD2 matching 10 bases. CDR1 and CDR2 from the germline V gene are SEHNR and FQNEAQ (reference sequence). The CDR3 is 16 residues long. CDR3 nucleotides: TGTGCCGGCAGCTCCGCTCGGACTAGCGGTTACAATGAGCAGTTCTTC. Protein sequence: CAGSSARTSGYNEQFF.

This chain uses TRBV4-2 with TRBJ2-5; D may be TRBD2 (5 bases). V shed 0 bases and J shed 5 bases, with 10 bases lying between them. Germline lookup yields CDR1 LGHNA and CDR2 YNFKEQ. The CDR3 loop spans 14 amino acids. CDR3 residues: CASSQEARGETQYF. For the CDR3, the DNA is TGTGCCAGCAGCCAAGAAGCTCGCGGGGAGACCCAGTACTTC.

The chain employs TRBV2 and TRBJ1-1, with a tentative D call TRBD1 (6 bases). CDR1 SNHLY and CDR2 FYNNEI come from the germline V gene. This CDR3 spans 13 amino acids. V lost 5 bases and J lost 1, with 8 bases in between. CDR3 region: CASSRDTNTEAFF. The CDR3 bases are TGTGCCAGCAGTCGGGACACGAACACTGAAGCTTTCTTT.

DNA for the CDR3: TGTGCCAGCAGATTGACAGGGGGTGGGGAAAAACTGTTTTTT. This encodes CASRLTGGGEKLFF. The chain uses TRBV27 and TRBJ1-4, with 9 nucleotides matching TRBD1. The ends lost 6 bases at V and 8 bases at J; junction bases unmatched: 7. This CDR3 comprises 14 residues. Germline V gene lookup returns CDR1 MNHEY and CDR2 SMNVEV (reference sequence).

The J gene is TRBJ1-5, the V gene TRBV19; maybe TRBD1 (6 bases). The CDR3 sequence is 14 residues long. The V end was cut by 4 bases, the J end by 7 bases, with 14 bases between. CDR1 LNHDA and CDR2 SQIVND come from the germline V gene (reference sequence). The CDR3 here is CASSTQGARQPQHF. The CDR3 bases are TGTGCCAGTAGTACACAGGGTGCGCGGCAGCCCCAGCATTTT.

This rearrangement joins TRBV5-1 to TRBJ2-1; perhaps TRBD2 as D (6 bases). Trimming removed 0 bases from V and 8 bases from J, with 18 bases in between. Germline CDR1 is SGHRS and CDR2 is YFSETQ. This CDR3 is built from 16 residues. CDR3 region: CASSLGDSSLVDEQFF. In DNA, the CDR3 is TGCGCCAGCAGCTTGGGGGACTCATCCCTCGTGGATGAGCAGTTCTTC.

The chain uses TRBV9 and TRBJ2-2; TRBD2 aligns across 12 bases. Germline V gene lookup returns CDR1 SGDLS and CDR2 YYNGEE. Trimming cost V 0 bases and J 3 bases; bases outside gene matches: 12. The CDR3 contains 20 residues. CDR3 amino acids: CASSVALRLAGGPDTGELFF. CDR3 nucleotide sequence: TGTGCCAGCAGCGTAGCCCTGAGGCTAGCGGGAGGGCCGGACACCGGGGAGCTGTTTTTT.

CDR3 coding DNA: TGTGCCAGCAGCGCCCGGACAGGGGGCCAAGAGACCCAGTACTTC. Protein product: CASSARTGGQETQYF. V and J are TRBV7-2 and TRBJ2-5; 10 nucleotides match TRBD1. CDR3 length: 15 residues. With V trimmed by 5 bases and J by 1 base, 4 bases remained unmatched. Germline CDR1 and CDR2: SGHTA and FQGNSA.

CDR3 residues: CASSGQVEAQPQHF. The CDR3 region has the DNA TGTGCCAGCAGTGGACAGGTTGAAGCCCAGCCCCAGCATTTT. The gene calls are TRBV2 and TRBJ1-5, with a weak D call TRBD1 (6 bases). There are 14 residues in the CDR3. Germline V lookup: CDR1 SNHLY, CDR2 FYNNEI. V was cut by 4 bases and J by 7 bases, with 14 bases left in between. The whole variable domain, remainder taken from reference TRBV2 and TRBJ1-5, is EPEVTQTPSHQVTQMGQEVILRCVPISNHLYFYWYRQILGQKVEFLVSFYNNEISEKSEIFDDQFSVERPDGSNFTLKIRSTKLEDSAMYFCASSGQVEAQPQHFGDGTRLSIL.

The genes are TRBV7-3 and TRBJ1-4, with D possibly TRBD1 on 5 matching bases. The V gene lost 1 base and the J gene lost 1 base, with 10 bases spanning the gap. Per the germline V gene, CDR1 is SGHTA and CDR2 is FQGTGA. The CDR3 extends over 16 amino acids. The CDR3 here is CASSLRGRETNEKLFF. The CDR3 bases are TGTGCCAGCAGCTTAAGGGGCAGGGAAACTAATGAAAAACTGTTTTTT.

The chain carries TRBV6-5 and TRBJ2-7; 11 bases agree with TRBD1. Looked up from germline, CDR1 is MNHEY and CDR2 is SVGAGI. After removal of 10 bases from V and 5 bases from J, the junction contained 10 bases not matched to a gene. There are 14 residues in the CDR3. The CDR3 nucleotides are TGTGCCACCTCGGACAGGGGGCGAAGAAACGAGCAGTACTTC. Its protein is CATSDRGRRNEQYF.

The chain recombines TRBV25-1 with TRBJ2-3; TRBD1 matches at 8 bases. J gave up 2 bases and V 4 bases, and 5 bases lay outside the gene matches. Germline V gives CDR1 MGHDK, CDR2 SYGVNS. This CDR3 spans 15 amino acids. As DNA, the CDR3 is TGTGCCAGCAGTGCCCGGACAGGGTCCACAGATACGCAGTATTTT. Protein: CASSARTGSTDTQYF.

The chain employs TRBV5-1 and TRBJ1-1, with TRBD1 matching 9 bases. Looked up from germline, CDR1 is SGHRS and CDR2 is YFSETQ. V was clipped by 4 bases and J by 5 bases; unmatched bases: 6. The CDR3 length is 14 residues. The CDR3 nucleotides are TGCGCCAGCAGCCCGGGACAGGGAGGAACTGAAGCTTTCTTT. The encoded protein is CASSPGQGGTEAFF.

This rearrangement joins TRBV7-9 to TRBJ1-1, with D perhaps TRBD1 (5 bases). The germline V and J ends were trimmed by 5 bases and 4 bases, with 14 bases remaining between them. This CDR3 has 14 residues. In germline, CDR1 is SEHNR, CDR2 FQNEAQ (reference sequence). The CDR3 protein is CASSRPAGVTEAFF. The CDR3 region has the DNA TGTGCCAGCAGCCGTCCGGCGGGGGTCACTGAAGCTTTCTTT. The full variable domain, in which reference TRBV7-9 and TRBJ1-1 provide the parts outside the CDR3, is DTGVSQNPRHKITKRGQNVTFRCDPISEHNRLYWYRQTLGQGPEFLTYFQNEAQLEKSRLLSDRFSAERPKGSFSTLEIQRTEQGDSAMYLCASSRPAGVTEAFFGQGTRLTVV.

The J gene is TRBJ1-1, the V gene TRBV29-1, with D possibly TRBD1 on 5 matching bases. V was shortened by 3 bases and J by 6 bases, with 23 bases between the two germline ends. Looked up from germline, CDR1 is SQVTM and CDR2 is ANQGSEA. CDR3 length: 16 amino acids. CDR3 protein: CSVDQGWGMLSAEAFF. The CDR3 nucleotides are TGCAGCGTTGACCAGGGCTGGGGAATGCTCTCGGCTGAAGCTTTCTTT.

The chain recombines TRBV5-1 with TRBJ2-5, with D possibly TRBD2 on 6 matching bases. CDR1 and CDR2 (germline): SGHRS, YFSETQ. Trimming cost V 0 bases and J 5 bases, with 17 bases left between them. This CDR3 comprises 16 residues. This CDR3 reads CASSLVRGTGEETQYF. The DNA of the CDR3 is TGCGCCAGCAGCTTGGTTCGCGGGACCGGGGAGGAGACCCAGTACTTC.

The chain carries TRBV29-1 and TRBJ2-2; 7 bases match TRBD2. Trimming removed 5 bases from V and 1 base from J; junction bases left unmatched: 7. The CDR3 is 15 residues long. Per germline, CDR1 SQVTM and CDR2 ANQGSEA. Written as DNA, the CDR3 is TGCAGCGTTATTTGGCTAGCGGAGAACACCGGGGAGCTGTTTTTT. As protein: CSVIWLAENTGELFF.

V gene TRBV28 combines with J gene TRBJ2-1; 7 bases are a match to TRBD2. CDR1 and CDR2 from the germline V gene are MDHEN and SYDVKM. The CDR3 runs to 16 residues. V trimming: 4 bases; J trimming: 7 bases; junction bases outside the gene matches: 13. The DNA for the CDR3 is TGTGCCAGCAGTTCCAGGGCCGGGAGGCGGTCGAATGAGCAGTTCTTC. Amino acids: CASSSRAGRRSNEQFF.

This chain joins TRBV2 and TRBJ1-5; D is perhaps TRBD1 (5 bases). V was pared by 1 base and J by 4 bases, with 11 bases between. This CDR3 region has 15 residues. CDR1 and CDR2 from the germline V gene are SNHLY and FYNNEI. CDR3 sequence: CASSEGAGWNQPQHF. The CDR3, as DNA: TGTGCCAGCAGTGAAGGGGCAGGGTGGAATCAGCCCCAGCATTTT.

The chain recombines TRBV5-4 with TRBJ2-2; D is ambiguous. The V end was cut by 1 base, the J end by 1 base, with 5 bases between. Germline-derived CDR1 and CDR2 are SGHNT and YYREEE (reference sequence). This CDR3 contains 14 residues. The CDR3 sequence is CASSLTGNTGELFF. The CDR3 DNA reads as TGTGCCAGCAGCTTGACGGGGAACACCGGGGAGCTGTTTTTT.

The CDR3 DNA reads TGTGCCAGCAGCTTTACTACAGGGGGAGGGAACACTGAAGCTTTCTTT. It translates to CASSFTTGGGNTEAFF. This chain joins TRBV13 and TRBJ1-1, with 8 bases identical to TRBD1. Germline V gene lookup returns CDR1 PRHDT and CDR2 FYEKMQ (reference sequence). The junction had 7 bases not matched to a gene; V was cut back by 3 bases and J by 1 base. CDR3 length equals 16 residues.

The chain uses TRBV19 and TRBJ2-3; the match to TRBD2 covers 13 bases. CDR1 LNHDA and CDR2 SQIVND come from the germline V gene (reference sequence). There are 18 residues in the CDR3. With V trimmed by 5 bases and J by 2 bases, 10 bases remained unmatched. The CDR3 sequence: CASSSLGGTSGTTDTQYF. The CDR3 coding sequence is TGTGCCAGTAGTTCTCTCGGAGGGACTAGCGGGACCACAGATACGCAGTATTTT.

V usage is TRBV5-1 and J usage is TRBJ2-7, with 7 positions matching TRBD2. Germline CDR1 and CDR2: SGHRS and YFSETQ. The CDR3 extends over 16 amino acids. J was trimmed by 0 bases and V by 7 bases; bases with no gene match: 13. CDR3 in amino acids: CASSLNAGLSSYEQYF. Here the CDR3 DNA reads TGCGCCAGCTCTCTAAACGCGGGACTAAGCTCCTACGAGCAGTACTTC.